The entry that follows covers one T cell receptor beta chain sequence. This entry is derived from a study of T cell changes during pregnancy in multiple sclerosis. Sequencing was performed with immunoSEQ multiplex PCR; in TCRdb, only in-frame clones are kept and a portion is missing. The table lists about 57,000 clones, 85% to 95% of them singletons. The source was CD4+ T cells from peripheral blood mononuclear cells, collected in the third trimester of pregnancy. The source of this sequence is a female donor with multiple sclerosis, enrolled in a pregnancy study.

CDR3 sequence: CASSRGQGGMQYF. As DNA, the CDR3 is TGTGCCAGCAGCCGAGGACAGGGGGGTATGCAGTATTTT. The chain combines TRBV27 with TRBJ2-3; TRBD1 agrees at 10 bases. Germline CDR1 reads MNHEY; CDR2 reads SMNVEV (reference sequence). J gave up 11 bases and V 6 bases, and 8 bases lay outside the gene matches. This CDR3 region has 13 residues.